These 4 T cell receptor beta chains share one sample of origin, sequenced in a study of cytomegalovirus exposure and HLA in healthy donors. Primers included in the PCR were 60 Vbeta and 13 Jbeta primers. The protocol was immunoSEQ multiplex PCR, while the TCRdb copy is restricted to in-frame clones and leaves out a portion. The sample lists 100,000 to 150,000 clones; around 82% were seen once. The material sequenced was PBMCs. These receptors were taken from a female donor in good health and CMV-seronegative.

This rearrangement joins TRBV10-2 to TRBJ1-5, with 9 bases matching TRBD1. The CDR3 extends over 14 amino acids. Germline CDR1 is WSHSY and CDR2 is SAAADI. V lost 6 bases, J lost 7 bases, and 7 bases stayed unmatched. For the CDR3, the DNA is TGCGCCAGCAGCGATACAGGGGGCTTGCAGCCCCAGCATTTT. Its translation is CASSDTGGLQPQHF.

This chain links TRBV27 with TRBJ2-3; 7 positions match TRBD1. The germline CDR1 and CDR2 sequences are MNHEY and SMNVEV (reference sequence). The junction had 6 bases not matched to a gene; V was cut back by 3 bases and J by 3 bases. This CDR3 is 15 amino acids long. The CDR3 loop reads CASSLTGLRTDTQYF. CDR3 bases: TGTGCCAGCAGTTTGACAGGGTTGAGAACAGATACGCAGTATTTT.

The rearrangement links TRBV19 to TRBJ2-3; TRBD2 aligns across 8 bases. CDR3 size: 18 residues. V shed 0 bases, J shed 6 bases, and the junction held 14 bases outside the gene matches. Germline CDR1 LNHDA, CDR2 SQIVND (reference sequence). CDR3 amino acids: CASSIDSGTFTSVDTQYF. The CDR3 DNA reads as TGTGCCAGTAGTATAGATAGCGGGACTTTCACCAGTGTGGATACGCAGTATTTT. The whole variable domain, filled in from reference TRBV19 and TRBJ2-3, reads DGGITQSPKYLFRKEGQNVTLSCEQNLNHDAMYWYRQDPGQGLRLIYYSQIVNDFQKGDIAEGYSVSREKKESFPLTVTSAQKNPTAFYLCASSIDSGTFTSVDTQYFGPGTRLTVL.

In this sample, this clone turned up a few times. This sequence joins TRBV28 and TRBJ2-7; 11 nucleotides line up with TRBD2. With V trimmed by 6 bases and J by 5 bases, 15 bases remained unmatched. Germline lookup yields CDR1 MDHEN and CDR2 SYDVKM. The CDR3 sequence is 17 residues long. The CDR3 spells CASRALVRLAGPDEQYF. The CDR3 nucleotides read TGTGCCAGCAGGGCCCTGGTGCGACTAGCGGGACCCGACGAGCAGTACTTC.